This T cell receptor (beta chain) was retrieved from a study of control samples from healthy donors and cancer patients. TCRdb keeps only in-frame clones here, not all; method: immunoSEQ multiplex PCR. There are about 120,000 clones in the sample; approximately 92% occur only once, and about 0.6% lies in the top ten. CDR3 length: 18 residues. Deletions cut 5 bases from V and 2 bases from J, with 19 bases between. Germline CDR1 is SGHTA and CDR2 is FQGNSA. Sequenced material: PBMCs. The receptor was isolated from an elderly man with head and neck cancer. V usage is TRBV7-2 and J usage is TRBJ1-6; D gene ambiguous. CDR3: CASSPDPRTRPYNSPLHF. The CDR3 nucleotides read TGTGCCAGCAGCCCCGATCCCAGGACTCGACCCTATAATTCACCCCTCCACTTT.